This paragraph covers one TCR beta chain sequence. In its sample, this clonotype was seen many times. Its cognate antigen has yet to be identified. No base quality values were provided; no much bigger clone lies one nucleotide off. From the cysteine up to the phenylalanine, the CDR3 has a length of 11 residues. Solely the CDR3 DNA is kept, with 33 bases framed from the first base. V drops 10 bases and J drops 5 bases, leaving 12 bases in between. From a lookup of the germline V gene (reference sequence), CDR1 and CDR2 are MNHEY and SMNVEV. This sample is part of a study of identical twins (TCRdb year 2016). Context from the whole study: The study deep-sequenced TCR alpha and beta repertoires from monozygotic twins, unrelated adults of various ages and cord blood to test whether fetal clonotypes persist. Replicate twin experiments were performed at different times using different library preparation protocols to rule out contamination.

All donors were healthy Caucasians. The researchers also sequenced three unrelated adults who were not twins: a male aged 18 to 29, a male aged 50 to 59, and a female aged 50 to 59. Using Miltenyi CD45RO+ enrichment and human naive T-cell isolation kits, memory (CD45RO+) and naive T cells were isolated from PBMC. The method behind the library was 5' RACE. Instrument on record: Illumina HiSeq 2000. A universal primer binding site was introduced by template switching, and a unique molecular identifier was present in the final cDNA, enabling accurate counting of TCR cDNA molecules. First-strand cDNA for TCR alpha and beta chains was synthesized from specific primers in the conserved constant-segment region. To control for contamination, every cDNA library was double barcoded, receiving both a SMART-Mk sample barcode and Illumina barcodes. TruSeq adapter sequences and Illumina sample barcodes were added in two successive PCR steps. The Illumina HiSeq platform was used with custom primers to sequence TCR alpha and beta cDNA libraries. Per the original workflow: MiGEC was used to process raw reads and extract unique molecular identifiers, and MiXCR was used to find CDR3 positions. Recombination models were inferred per individual with the repgenHMM and IGoR tools using an EM algorithm. The tcR package in R was used for shared clonotype analysis, with sharing normalized by the product of cloneset sizes. Out-of-frame nonproductive sequences were analyzed to study raw recombination free of thymic and clonal selection effects. The public reads were reanalyzed by TCRdb: fastp trimming at Q25, MiXCR alignment, in-frame beta chains only. Rows matching on CDR3 protein sequence are summarized as one entry with the most common DNA and genes. TCRdb's processing, not the study's, gives the V and J calls here. The table for this sample lists more than 650,000 distinct CDR3 sequences; 6.1% of them were counted only once. The ten largest make up approximately 1.6% of the sample.

Here is what the overall study found, with its caveats: Fewer insertions were carried by abundant cord blood beta clonotypes, a similar but weaker trend appeared in young adult naive repertoires, and no such trend appeared in memory repertoires. Conclusions relied on cross-sectional statistical analysis, since the same donors could not be followed over many years. In monozygotic twins, recombination models systematically underestimated out-of-frame TCR alpha sharing, but the models matched the sharing seen between unrelated individuals. A weaker excess of twin sharing was found in beta out-of-frame sequences because the signal-to-noise ratio was lowered by fewer shared sequences. Compared with coincidental sharing between unrelated individuals, an excess of low generation-probability sequences was observed among out-of-frame TCR alpha sequences shared between twins. Zero-insertion analyses could be partly confounded by invariant T cells such as MAIT and iNKT, though diverse VJ usage argued against such confounding for most clonotypes.

The TCR was taken from a man aged 18 to 35 in good health. The V and J segments used are TRBV27 and TRBJ2-7, with TRBD1 perhaps the D gene, on 5 matching bases. What was sequenced was naive T cells sorted from blood. The sample's cell subset or site label, in plain terms: cells isolated with a human naive T-cell isolation kit. The bases read TGTGCCACCAGGGTTTTCCACGAGCAGTACTTC. The resulting protein is CATRVFHEQYF.